The clone carrying this TCR beta chain was counted many times. Its antigen is not known. TCRdb ran MiXCR on the 5' RACE reads and lists one entry per CDR3 protein. The repertoire has around 150,000 distinct CDR3 sequences, around 10% of them found once; the top ten carry 25% to 30%. Germline V CDR1 and CDR2: SGDLS, YYNGEE. V lost 0 bases, J lost 4 bases, and 9 bases stayed unmatched. The CDR3 totals 18 residues. This sample was taken from a study of CD8 T cells in ankylosing spondylitis. Findings and caveats of the study: In the blood and synovial fluid of reactive arthritis, some motif variants had been previously reported. Clones linked with disease were CD8+ and fairly uncommon in the peripheral blood. What appeared characteristic of ankylosing spondylitis blood was a TCR beta motif of several highly homologous variants. The clones that were linked to disease were reported to be significantly enriched in matched synovial fluid samples from ankylosing spondylitis patients.

This chain connects TRBV9 to TRBJ2-1, with 11 bases that match TRBD2. The sample comprised blood, either unsorted or a sorted T cell fraction (not recorded which). This receptor was obtained from a male donor with ankylosing spondylitis or in good health (not recorded which). The CDR3 here is CASSVEGLAVRAYNEQFF. CDR3 nucleotide sequence: TGTGCCAGCAGCGTAGAGGGACTAGCGGTCAGGGCTTACAATGAGCAGTTCTTC. Full variable domain (remainder filled in from reference TRBV9 and TRBJ2-1): DSGVTQTPKHLITATGQRVTLRCSPRSGDLSVYWYQQSLDQGLQFLIQYYNGEERAKGNILERFSAQQFPDLHSELNLSSLELGDSALYFCASSVEGLAVRAYNEQFFGPGTRLTVL.